The 4 T cell receptor beta chains reported below all come from one sample, sequenced in a study of T cell repertoires in cytomegalovirus infection. TCRdb re-called the reads through MiXCR, storing one row per CDR3 protein. The table includes fewer than 300,000 distinct CDR3 sequences, about 23% detected once. The sample taken for sequencing was PBMCs. The receptors originated from a human donor in good health (CMV status not recorded). Some clones in this sample may be carry-over from other donors' samples.

This clonotype has only a few counts. The J gene is TRBJ2-7, the V gene TRBV6-2 or TRBV6-3; D perhaps matches TRBD1 (5 bases). CDR1 is MNHEY, CDR2 SVGEGT, per germline. Trimming pared 5 bases from V and 3 bases from J, leaving 8 bases between. The CDR3 covers 12 residues. The CDR3 is CASSRQYYEQYF. In nucleotides, the CDR3 is TGTGCCAGCAGTCGACAGTACTACGAGCAGTACTTC.

This clonotype has more than one count but fewer than ten. The gene calls are TRBV12-3 or TRBV12-4 and TRBJ2-1; 9 nucleotides match TRBD1. The CDR3 length is 17 residues. After removal of 7 bases from V and 4 bases from J, the junction contained 14 bases not matched to a gene. The CDR3 loop reads CASTLPPGTGLYNEQFF. The CDR3 DNA reads TGTGCCAGCACCCTCCCCCCCGGGACAGGGTTGTACAATGAGCAGTTCTTC.

The V call is TRBV28, the J call TRBJ2-7; TRBD2 agrees at 11 bases. CDR1 is MDHEN and CDR2 is SYDVKM in the germline V gene. V gave up 5 bases and J gave up 0 bases; unmatched junction bases: 3. The CDR3 loop spans 15 amino acids. The CDR3 sequence: CASSQLAGASYEQYF. CDR3 DNA: TGTGCCAGCAGTCAACTAGCGGGAGCCTCCTACGAGCAGTACTTC.

The chain couples TRBV29-1 to TRBJ1-4, with no clear D. The V and J ends lost 4 bases and 0 bases respectively, with 6 bases between them. CDR1 SQVTM and CDR2 ANQGSEA come from the germline V gene. The CDR3 has 13 amino acids. CDR3 coding DNA: TGCAGCGTTGCAGGTGCAACTAATGAAAAACTGTTTTTT. Amino acids: CSVAGATNEKLFF. Looking up the rest from reference TRBV29-1 and TRBJ1-4 gives the full variable domain: SAVISQKPSRDICQRGTSLTIQCQVDSQVTMMFWYRQQPGQSLTLIATANQGSEATYESGFVIDKFPISRPNLTFSTLTVSNMSPEDSSIYLCSVAGATNEKLFFGSGTQLSVL.